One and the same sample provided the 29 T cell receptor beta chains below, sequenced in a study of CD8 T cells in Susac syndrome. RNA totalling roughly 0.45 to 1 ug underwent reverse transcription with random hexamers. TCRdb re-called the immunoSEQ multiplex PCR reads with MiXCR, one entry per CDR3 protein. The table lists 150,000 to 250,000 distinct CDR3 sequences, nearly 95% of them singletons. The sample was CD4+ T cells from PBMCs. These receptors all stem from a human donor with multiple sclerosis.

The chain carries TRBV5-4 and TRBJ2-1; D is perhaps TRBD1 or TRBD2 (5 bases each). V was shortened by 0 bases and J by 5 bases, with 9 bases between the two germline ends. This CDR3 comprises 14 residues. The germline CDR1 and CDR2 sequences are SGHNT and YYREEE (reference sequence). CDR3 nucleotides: TGTGCCAGCAGCTTGGACGGGGACCACAATGAGCAGTTCTTC. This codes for CASSLDGDHNEQFF.

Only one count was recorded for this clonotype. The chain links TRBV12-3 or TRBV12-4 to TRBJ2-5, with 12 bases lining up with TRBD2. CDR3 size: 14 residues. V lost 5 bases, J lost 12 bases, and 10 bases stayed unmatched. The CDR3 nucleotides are TGTGCCAGCAGTACCCAACTAGCGGGGGGTATGAAGTACTTC. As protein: CASSTQLAGGMKYF.

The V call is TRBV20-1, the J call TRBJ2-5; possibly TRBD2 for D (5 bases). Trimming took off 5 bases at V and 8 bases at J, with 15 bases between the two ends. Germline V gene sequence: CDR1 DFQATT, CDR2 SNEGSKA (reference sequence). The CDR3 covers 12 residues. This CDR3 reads CSAPTTKETQYF. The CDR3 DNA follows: TGCAGTGCTCCGACTACGAAGGAAACCCAGTACTTC.

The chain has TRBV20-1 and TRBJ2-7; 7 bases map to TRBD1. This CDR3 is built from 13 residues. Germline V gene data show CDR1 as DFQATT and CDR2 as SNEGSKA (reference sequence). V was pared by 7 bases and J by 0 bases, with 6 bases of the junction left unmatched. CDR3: CSVKQGTSYEQYF. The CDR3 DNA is TGCAGTGTTAAACAGGGGACCTCCTACGAGCAGTACTTC.

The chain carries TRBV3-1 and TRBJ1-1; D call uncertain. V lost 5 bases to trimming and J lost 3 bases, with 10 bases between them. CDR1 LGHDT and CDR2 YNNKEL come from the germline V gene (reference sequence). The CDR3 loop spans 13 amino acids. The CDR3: CASSLGRYTEAFF. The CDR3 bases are TGTGCCAGCAGCTTGGGAAGGTACACTGAAGCTTTCTTT.

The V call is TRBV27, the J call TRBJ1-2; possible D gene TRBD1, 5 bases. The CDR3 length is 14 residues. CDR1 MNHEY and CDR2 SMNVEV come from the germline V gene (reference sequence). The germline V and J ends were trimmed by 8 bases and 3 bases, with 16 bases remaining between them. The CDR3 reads CASSHAGDHYGYTF. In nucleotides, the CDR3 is TGTGCCAGCTCCCACGCGGGGGATCACTATGGCTACACCTTC.

The CDR3 reads CASRPGQGAGEAFF. As DNA, the CDR3 is TGTGCCAGCAGACCAGGACAGGGGGCCGGGGAAGCTTTCTTT. J is TRBJ1-1 and V is TRBV11-3; 11 bases line up with TRBD1. The CDR3 loop spans 14 amino acids. Germline lookup yields CDR1 SGHNT and CDR2 YENEEA. Germline trimming cut 6 bases from V and 8 bases from J; bases unmatched to any gene: 8. The whole variable domain, remainder taken from reference TRBV11-3 and TRBJ1-1, is EAGVVQSPRYKIIEKKQPVAFWCNPISGHNTLYWYLQNLGQGPELLIRYENEEAVDDSQLPKDRFSAERLKGVDSTLKIQPAELGDSAVYLCASRPGQGAGEAFFGQGTRLTVV.

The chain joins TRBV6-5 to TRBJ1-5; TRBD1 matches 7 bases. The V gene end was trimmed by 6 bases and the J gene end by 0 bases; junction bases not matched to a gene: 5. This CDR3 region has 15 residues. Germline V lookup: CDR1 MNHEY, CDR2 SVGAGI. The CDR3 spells CASSRQGGSNQPQHF. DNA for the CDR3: TGTGCCAGCAGCAGACAGGGAGGTAGCAATCAGCCCCAGCATTTT.

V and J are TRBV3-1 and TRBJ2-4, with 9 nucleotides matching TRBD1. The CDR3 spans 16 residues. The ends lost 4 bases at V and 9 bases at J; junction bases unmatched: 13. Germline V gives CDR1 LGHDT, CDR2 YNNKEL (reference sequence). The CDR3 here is CASSRDGTGLNSIQYF. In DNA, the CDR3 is TGTGCCAGCAGCCGAGACGGGACAGGGTTAAACAGCATTCAGTACTTC.

CDR3 loop: CSARVGRAGGDNYGYTF. The CDR3, as DNA: TGCAGTGCTAGAGTAGGACGGGCAGGGGGCGATAACTATGGCTACACCTTC. The chain couples TRBV20-1 to TRBJ1-2, with 8 bases aligning to TRBD1. Germline V gives CDR1 DFQATT, CDR2 SNEGSKA (reference sequence). The CDR3 sequence is 17 residues long. After removal of 1 base from V and 1 base from J, the junction contained 11 bases not matched to a gene.

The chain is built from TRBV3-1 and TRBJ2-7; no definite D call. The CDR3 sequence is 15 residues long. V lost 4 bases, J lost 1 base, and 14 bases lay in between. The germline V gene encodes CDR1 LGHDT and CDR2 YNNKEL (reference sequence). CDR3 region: CASSPPGRGSYEQYF. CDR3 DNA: TGTGCCAGCAGCCCACCGGGCCGAGGTTCCTACGAGCAGTACTTC.

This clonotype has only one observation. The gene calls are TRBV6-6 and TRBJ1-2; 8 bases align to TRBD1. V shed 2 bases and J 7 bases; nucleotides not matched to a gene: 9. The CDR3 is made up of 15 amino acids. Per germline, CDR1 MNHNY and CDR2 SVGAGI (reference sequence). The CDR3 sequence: CASSYDLGQARGYTF. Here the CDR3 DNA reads TGTGCCAGCAGTTACGATTTGGGACAGGCTCGTGGCTACACCTTC.

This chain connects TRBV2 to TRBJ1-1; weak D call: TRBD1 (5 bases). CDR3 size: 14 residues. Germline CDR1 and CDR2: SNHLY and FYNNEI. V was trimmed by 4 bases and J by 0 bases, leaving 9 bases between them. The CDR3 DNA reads TGTGCCAGCAGTGGAAGACAGTTGAACACTGAAGCTTTCTTT. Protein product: CASSGRQLNTEAFF.

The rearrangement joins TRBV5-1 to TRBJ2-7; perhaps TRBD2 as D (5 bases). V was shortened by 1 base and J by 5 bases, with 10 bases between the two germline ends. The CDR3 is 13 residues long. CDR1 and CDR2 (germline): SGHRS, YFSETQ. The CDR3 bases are TGCGCCAGCAGCTTGCAGAGCGGAGACGAGCAGTACTTC. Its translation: CASSLQSGDEQYF.

CDR3 sequence (DNA): TGTGCCAGTAGTAAACTGGGAGAGACCCAGTACTTC. This encodes CASSKLGETQYF. The chain recombines TRBV19 with TRBJ2-5; D is ambiguous. Trimming left V 4 bases short and J 4 bases short, with 7 bases between. Germline lookup yields CDR1 LNHDA and CDR2 SQIVND (reference sequence). The CDR3 totals 12 residues.

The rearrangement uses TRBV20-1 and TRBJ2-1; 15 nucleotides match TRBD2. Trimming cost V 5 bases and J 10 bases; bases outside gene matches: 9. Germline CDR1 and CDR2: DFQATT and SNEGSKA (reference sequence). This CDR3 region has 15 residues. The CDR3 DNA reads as TGCAGTGCTTCCCCGGGACTAGCGGGAGGCGGCGAGCAGTTCTTC. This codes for CSASPGLAGGGEQFF.

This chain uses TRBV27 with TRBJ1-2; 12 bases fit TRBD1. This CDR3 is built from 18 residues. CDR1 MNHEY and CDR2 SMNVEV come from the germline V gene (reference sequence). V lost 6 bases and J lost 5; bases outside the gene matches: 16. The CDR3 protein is CASRRPLGTGGPHYGYTF. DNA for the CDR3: TGTGCCAGCAGGAGACCCCTGGGGACAGGGGGCCCACATTATGGCTACACCTTC.

DNA of the CDR3: TGTGCCAGCAGCTTAACGGGACAGATTAATTCACCCCTCCACTTT. Its translation is CASSLTGQINSPLHF. The V gene is TRBV7-3, the J gene TRBJ1-6; 7 bases fit TRBD1. V was pared by 0 bases and J by 6 bases, with 2 bases of the junction left unmatched. The CDR3 consists of 15 residues. Germline CDR1 and CDR2: SGHTA and FQGTGA. Together with reference TRBV7-3 and TRBJ1-6, the CDR3 gives the full variable domain: GAGVSQTPSNKVTEKGKYVELRCDPISGHTALYWYRQSLGQGPEFLIYFQGTGAADDSGLPNDRFFAVRPEGSVSTLKIQRTERGDSAVYLCASSLTGQINSPLHFGNGTRLTVT.

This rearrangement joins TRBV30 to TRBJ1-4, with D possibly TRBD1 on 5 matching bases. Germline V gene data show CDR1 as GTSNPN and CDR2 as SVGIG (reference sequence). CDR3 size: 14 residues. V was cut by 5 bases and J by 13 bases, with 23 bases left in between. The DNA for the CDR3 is TGTGCCTGGGGAACCCGACTCGGATGGGGACCACTGTTTTTT. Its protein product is CAWGTRLGWGPLFF.

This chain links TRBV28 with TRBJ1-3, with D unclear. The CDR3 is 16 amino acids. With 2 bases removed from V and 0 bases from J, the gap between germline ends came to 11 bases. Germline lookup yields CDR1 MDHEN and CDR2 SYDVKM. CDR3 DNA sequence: TGTGCCAGCAGTTTACCACAGATGAGCTCTGGAAACACCATATATTTT. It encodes CASSLPQMSSGNTIYF.

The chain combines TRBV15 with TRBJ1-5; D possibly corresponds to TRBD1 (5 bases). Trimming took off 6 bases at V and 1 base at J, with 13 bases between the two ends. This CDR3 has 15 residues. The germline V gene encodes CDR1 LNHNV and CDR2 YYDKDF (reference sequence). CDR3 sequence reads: CATSNGGSSNQPQHF. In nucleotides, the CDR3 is TGTGCCACCAGTAATGGGGGTTCAAGCAATCAGCCCCAGCATTTT.

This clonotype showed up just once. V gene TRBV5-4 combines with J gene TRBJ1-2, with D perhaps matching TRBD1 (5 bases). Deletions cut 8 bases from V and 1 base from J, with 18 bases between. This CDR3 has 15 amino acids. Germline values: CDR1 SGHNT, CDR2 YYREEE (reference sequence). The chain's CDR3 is CASRSSGTGNYGYTF. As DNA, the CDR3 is TGTGCCAGTAGAAGTTCCGGGACCGGTAACTATGGCTACACCTTC. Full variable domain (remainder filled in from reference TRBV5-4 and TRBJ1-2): ETGVTQSPTHLIKTRGQQVTLRCSSQSGHNTVSWYQQALGQGPQFIFQYYREEENGRGNFPPRFSGLQFPNYSSELNVNALELDDSALYLCASRSSGTGNYGYTFGSGTRLTVV.

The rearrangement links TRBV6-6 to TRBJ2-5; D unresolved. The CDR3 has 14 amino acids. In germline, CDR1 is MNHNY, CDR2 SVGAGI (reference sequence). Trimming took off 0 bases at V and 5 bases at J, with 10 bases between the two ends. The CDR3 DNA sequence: TGTGCCAGCAGTTACTCGATGGTAGTCGAGACCCAGTACTTC. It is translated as CASSYSMVVETQYF.

The CDR3: CASSQHGAGGRLEQFF. The DNA of the CDR3 is TGTGCCAGCAGCCAACACGGGGCGGGAGGGCGACTGGAGCAGTTCTTC. The chain combines TRBV14 with TRBJ2-1, with TRBD2 matching over 9 bases. The CDR3 spans 16 residues. Germline CDR1 and CDR2: SGHDN and FVKESK. Trimming at V came to 2 bases and at J to 10 bases, leaving 12 bases not matched to a gene.

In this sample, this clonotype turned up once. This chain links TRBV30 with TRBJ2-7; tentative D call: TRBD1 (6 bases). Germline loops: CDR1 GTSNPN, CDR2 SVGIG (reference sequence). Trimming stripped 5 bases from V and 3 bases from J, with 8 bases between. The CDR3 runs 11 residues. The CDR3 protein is CAWGQYYEQYF. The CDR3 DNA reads TGTGCCTGGGGACAGTACTACGAGCAGTACTTC. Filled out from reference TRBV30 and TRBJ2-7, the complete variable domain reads SQTIHQWPATLVQPVGSPLSLECTVEGTSNPNLYWYRQAAGRGLQLLFYSVGIGQISSEVPQNLSASRPQDRQFILSSKKLLLSDSGFYLCAWGQYYEQYFGPGTRLTVT.

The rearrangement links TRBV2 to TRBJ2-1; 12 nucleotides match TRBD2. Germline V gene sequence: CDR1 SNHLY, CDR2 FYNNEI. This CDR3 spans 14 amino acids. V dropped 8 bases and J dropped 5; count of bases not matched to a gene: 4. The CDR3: CASFGLAGNNEQFF. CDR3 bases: TGTGCCAGCTTTGGACTAGCGGGAAACAATGAGCAGTTCTTC.

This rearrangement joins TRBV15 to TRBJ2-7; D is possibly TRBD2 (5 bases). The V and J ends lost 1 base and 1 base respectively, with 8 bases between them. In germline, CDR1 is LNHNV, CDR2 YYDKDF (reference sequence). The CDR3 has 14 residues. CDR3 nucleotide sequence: TGTGCCACCAGCAGAGTGCGGGCGTCCTACGAGCAGTACTTC. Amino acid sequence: CATSRVRASYEQYF.

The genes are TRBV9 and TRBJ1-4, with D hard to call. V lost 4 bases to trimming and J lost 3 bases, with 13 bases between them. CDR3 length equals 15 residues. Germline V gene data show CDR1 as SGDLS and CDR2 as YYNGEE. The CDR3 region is CASSSTGNPNEKLFF. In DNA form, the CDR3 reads TGTGCCAGCAGCTCGACGGGCAACCCTAATGAAAAACTGTTTTTT.

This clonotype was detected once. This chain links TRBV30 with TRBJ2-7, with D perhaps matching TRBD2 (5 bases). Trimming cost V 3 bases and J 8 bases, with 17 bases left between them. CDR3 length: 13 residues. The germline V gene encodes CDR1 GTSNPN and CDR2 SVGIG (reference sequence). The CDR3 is CAWRESLLVQQYF. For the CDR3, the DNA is TGTGCCTGGAGAGAATCCCTACTAGTCCAGCAGTACTTC.